These T cell receptor beta chains were read from a single sample in a study of T cells in Graves' hyperthyroidism and ophthalmopathy. Via MiXCR, TCRdb re-called the multiplex PCR reads, giving one row per CDR3 protein. The sample consists of some 300,000 distinct CDR3 sequences, around a sixth of them appearing once. Material: blood. These receptors all come from a man aged 25 to 45 with Graves' hyperthyroidism. Each CDR3 is given with its conserved first and last residue. Fields, in order: D gene, J gene, clone size, V gene, CDR3 DNA, CDR3 protein. A D gene is named only where the DNA matches it firmly. Clone size is shown for a subset of rows, as once, few, many or a class of expanded clone.

>TRBD1|TRBJ2-7|few|TRBV10-3
TGTGCCATCATGGGGGACAGGGACTCCTACGAGCAGTACTTC
CAIMGDRDSYEQYF
>-|TRBJ2-5|many|TRBV12-3/TRBV12-4
TGTGCCAGCAGTTCAGGAGGCTTGGTAGCGGCCCAGTACTTC
CASSSGGLVAAQYF
>TRBD1|TRBJ1-1|many|TRBV2
TGTGCCAGCAGTACAGGGGCCGGAGGGGTAGCTTTCTTT
CASSTGAGGVAFF
>-|TRBJ1-3|many|TRBV30
TGTGCCTGGAGTACCCATGACTCTGGAAACACCATATATTTT
CAWSTHDSGNTIYF
>-|TRBJ2-2|-|TRBV7-9
TGTGCCAGCAGCTCTTCCGGCAAGGCCGGGGAGCTGTTTTTT
CASSSSGKAGELFF
>TRBD1|TRBJ1-1|many|TRBV12-3/TRBV12-4
TGTGCCAGCAGTTTGGCGTGGACAGGTGGGCACACTGAAGCTTTCTTT
CASSLAWTGGHTEAFF
>TRBD1|TRBJ1-5|-|TRBV12-3/TRBV12-4
TGTGCCAGCAGTTTGGACGAGGGGACAGGCATGGGCAATCAGCCCCAGCATTTT
CASSLDEGTGMGNQPQHF
>-|TRBJ1-4|-|TRBV6-1
TGTGCCAGCAGTGAAACTACAGGAACCAATGAAAAACTGTTTTTT
CASSETTGTNEKLFF
>TRBD1|TRBJ1-4|-|TRBV28
TGTGCCAGCAGTTTGGGAACAGGGGATCTTGGAAAACTGTTTTTT
CASSLGTGDLGKLFF
>-|TRBJ1-5|-|TRBV5-1
TGCGCCTCTCGGACAGACTATAATCAGCCCCAGCATTTT
CASRTDYNQPQHF
>TRBD2|TRBJ2-7|many|TRBV20-1
TGCAGTGCTGAAACAGGACTAGCGGGAGTCGAGCAGTACTTC
CSAETGLAGVEQYF
>-|TRBJ2-1|many|TRBV19
TGTGCCAGTAGGAATTTAGAGAGCTCCTACAATGAGCAGTTCTTC
CASRNLESSYNEQFF
>TRBD2|TRBJ2-1|few|TRBV5-1
TGCGCCAGCAGCTTCACCGGGGGGGCACCGGGACTAGATCAGTTCTTC
CASSFTGGAPGLDQFF